These 24 T cell receptor beta chains share one sample of origin, sequenced in a study of blood T cell repertoires in COVID-19. Generated by immunoSEQ multiplex PCR, the TCRdb table keeps only in-frame clones and is missing some. The table shows 240,000 or so clones, with 86% occurring only once. Material for sequencing was PBMCs or T cells enriched from blood (not recorded which). These receptor sequences come from a woman in her 40s with acute COVID-19.

The chain recombines TRBV29-1 with TRBJ2-7, with TRBD2 matching over 11 bases. This CDR3 comprises 15 residues. CDR1 is SQVTM, CDR2 ANQGSEA, per germline. The trim removed 3 bases at V and 5 bases at J, leaving 9 bases unmatched. CDR3 DNA sequence: TGCAGCGTTGACGGCCCCACTAGCGGGAGCGACGAGCAGTACTTC. It specifies CSVDGPTSGSDEQYF.

The chain has TRBV27 and TRBJ1-5; D perhaps matches TRBD1 (6 bases). The V and J ends lost 5 bases and 8 bases respectively, with 19 bases between them. The length of the CDR3 is 15 residues. Germline CDR1 MNHEY, CDR2 SMNVEV (reference sequence). The CDR3 DNA reads as TGTGCCAGCAGTAAAAAAGGCAGGGGTGGTGAGCCCCAGCATTTT. It yields the protein CASSKKGRGGEPQHF.

The V gene is TRBV3-1 (or the pseudogene TRBV3-2), the J gene TRBJ1-3; D unclear. The CDR3 covers 14 residues. V shed 1 base and J shed 7 bases, with 11 bases lying between them. Germline-derived CDR1 and CDR2 are LGHDT and YNNKEL (reference sequence). The CDR3 sequence is CASSQGLPPNTIYF. The CDR3 DNA is TGTGCCAGCAGCCAAGGGCTCCCCCCCAACACCATATATTTT.

The V gene is TRBV6-1, the J gene TRBJ2-7; perhaps TRBD1 as D (6 bases). Germline V CDR1 and CDR2: MNHNS, SASEGT. V dropped 1 base and J dropped 0 bases, with 13 bases sitting between them. The CDR3 extends over 16 amino acids. CDR3 amino acids: CASSEVQGLTSYEQYF. The CDR3 nucleotides are TGTGCCAGCAGTGAAGTCCAGGGGCTAACCTCCTACGAGCAGTACTTC.

CDR3 residues: CASSLSGQVVNEKLFF. CDR3 in DNA: TGTGCCAGCAGTTTATCCGGACAGGTAGTAAATGAAAAACTGTTTTTT. This rearrangement joins TRBV28 to TRBJ1-4; 7 nucleotides match TRBD1. Unmatched junction bases numbered 7, after V lost 1 base and J lost 5 bases. Germline-derived CDR1 and CDR2 are MDHEN and SYDVKM. The CDR3 loop spans 16 amino acids.

This chain connects TRBV5-8 to TRBJ1-1; weak D call: TRBD1 (5 bases). The CDR3 length is 13 residues. Germline V gives CDR1 SGHTS, CDR2 YDEGEE. V lost 5 bases and J 1 base, leaving 9 bases between the germline ends. Here the CDR3 reads CASSTGQNTEAFF. The CDR3 DNA reads as TGTGCCAGCAGTACAGGACAGAACACTGAAGCTTTCTTT.

The chain links TRBV3-1 (or the pseudogene TRBV3-2) to TRBJ2-1; 9 nucleotides line up with TRBD1. Germline CDR1 is LGHDT and CDR2 is YNNKEL (reference sequence). Trimming cost V 2 bases and J 8 bases; bases outside gene matches: 7. This CDR3 contains 15 residues. The CDR3 region is CASSQRQGVFDEQFF. The CDR3 DNA reads as TGTGCCAGCAGCCAACGACAGGGGGTGTTTGATGAGCAGTTCTTC.

This clone was detected ten times or more. J is TRBJ2-3 and V is TRBV2; 9 bases fit TRBD2. Germline trimming cut 5 bases from V and 2 bases from J; bases unmatched to any gene: 8. CDR1 is SNHLY, CDR2 FYNNEI, per germline. The CDR3 has 16 amino acids. This CDR3 reads CASSFVAGASTDTQYF. CDR3 nucleotide sequence: TGTGCCAGCAGTTTTGTAGCGGGAGCATCCACAGATACGCAGTATTTT.

The rearrangement uses TRBV7-3 and TRBJ2-1; possible D gene TRBD1, 5 bases. Germline V lookup: CDR1 SGHTA, CDR2 FQGTGA. The CDR3 loop spans 12 amino acids. Trimming took 5 bases from V and 7 from J, leaving 9 bases between them. CDR3 amino acids: CASSLDMNEQFF. The CDR3, as DNA: TGTGCCAGCAGCCTGGACATGAATGAGCAGTTCTTC.

As concerns this clone: Other DNA sequences in this specimen translate into the identical CDR3. CDR3 protein: CAWRRDRGTEAFF. CDR3 bases: TGTGCCTGGAGGCGGGACCGGGGCACTGAAGCTTTCTTT. The V gene is TRBV30, the J gene TRBJ1-1, with D possibly being TRBD1 (5 bases). Per germline, CDR1 GTSNPN and CDR2 SVGIG (reference sequence). This CDR3 has 13 residues. V lost 3 bases, J lost 4 bases, and 12 bases lay in between.

The rearrangement joins TRBV11-2 to TRBJ1-6; D is undetermined. CDR3 length: 13 residues. V shed 4 bases and J shed 8 bases, with 9 bases lying between them. Germline V lookup: CDR1 SGHAT, CDR2 FQNNGV. CDR3 sequence reads: CASSSRTDSPLHF. CDR3 sequence (DNA): TGTGCCAGCAGCTCGAGGACTGATTCACCCCTCCACTTT.

The rearrangement joins TRBV15 to TRBJ1-2; D possibly corresponds to TRBD1 (5 bases). CDR3 size: 18 residues. V was shortened by 0 bases and J by 0 bases, with 17 bases between the two germline ends. In germline, CDR1 is LNHNV, CDR2 YYDKDF (reference sequence). Written as DNA, the CDR3 is TGTGCCACCAGCAGAGATCGATTAGGGGCCGACGCTAACTATGGCTACACCTTC. Translation: CATSRDRLGADANYGYTF.

This clone was detected only a few times. The rearrangement joins TRBV19 to TRBJ2-7, with a tentative D call TRBD1 (6 bases). V gave up 5 bases and J gave up 4 bases, with 12 bases separating them. Germline-derived CDR1 and CDR2 are LNHDA and SQIVND (reference sequence). The CDR3 is 13 amino acids. Written as DNA, the CDR3 is TGTGCCAGTAGTTTGGGGGCTGCTTACGAGCAGTACTTC. It specifies CASSLGAAYEQYF. Supplemented by reference TRBV19 and TRBJ2-7, the full variable domain reads DGGITQSPKYLFRKEGQNVTLSCEQNLNHDAMYWYRQDPGQGLRLIYYSQIVNDFQKGDIAEGYSVSREKKESFPLTVTSAQKNPTAFYLCASSLGAAYEQYFGPGTRLTVT.

This chain uses TRBV6-5 with TRBJ2-7; 7 bases agree with TRBD2. The CDR3 extends over 15 amino acids. Germline assignment: CDR1 MNHEY and CDR2 SVGAGI. After removal of 6 bases from V and 3 bases from J, the junction contained 11 bases not matched to a gene. For the CDR3, the DNA is TGTGCCAGCAGATCCACCGGAGGCGGGGGCTACGAGCAGTACTTC. This encodes CASRSTGGGGYEQYF.

Only one count was recorded for this clone. The gene calls are TRBV5-1 and TRBJ1-4; possibly TRBD1 for D (6 bases). CDR1 and CDR2 from the germline V gene are SGHRS and YFSETQ. Trimming shortened V by 4 bases and J by 3 bases, and 13 bases separated the two germline ends. The length of the CDR3 is 15 residues. In nucleotides, the CDR3 is TGCGCCAGCAGCCCCAACAGGGCCTCTAATGAAAAACTGTTTTTT. It translates to CASSPNRASNEKLFF. Drawing the rest from reference TRBV5-1 and TRBJ1-4, the complete variable domain is KAGVTQTPRYLIKTRGQQVTLSCSPISGHRSVSWYQQTPGQGLQFLFEYFSETQRNKGNFPGRFSGRQFSNSRSEMNVSTLELGDSALYLCASSPNRASNEKLFFGSGTQLSVL.

The DNA of the CDR3 is TGTGCCTGGAGTCCCACCCCTTTCATACAGGTCGATGAAAAACTGTTTTTT. Protein product: CAWSPTPFIQVDEKLFF. V is TRBV30 and J is TRBJ1-4; D is perhaps TRBD1 (5 bases). Trimming shortened V by 2 bases and J by 6 bases, and 22 bases separated the two germline ends. Germline loops: CDR1 GTSNPN, CDR2 SVGIG (reference sequence). This CDR3 is 17 amino acids long.

The rearrangement joins TRBV10-1 to TRBJ2-2, with D perhaps TRBD1 (6 bases). The CDR3 spans 12 residues. CDR1 is WNHNN, CDR2 SYGVQD, per germline (reference sequence). V shed 8 bases and J shed 5 bases, with 9 bases lying between them. CDR3 in amino acids: CASQQGTGELFF. The CDR3 DNA reads as TGCGCCAGCCAGCAGGGGACCGGGGAGCTGTTTTTT.

The chain employs TRBV7-3 and TRBJ2-3; the D gene is possibly TRBD2 (6 bases). This CDR3 spans 15 amino acids. Deletions cut 1 base from V and 2 bases from J, with 10 bases between. Germline V gene sequence: CDR1 SGHTA, CDR2 FQGTGA. The CDR3 spells CASSLRGGITDTQYF. The CDR3 bases are TGTGCCAGCAGCTTAAGGGGCGGGATCACAGATACGCAGTATTTT.

As concerns this clone: At one end the junction does not follow the germline gene, possibly because of a read error. V usage is TRBV5-6 and J usage is TRBJ2-1; 10 bases line up with TRBD1. The CDR3 length is 15 residues. Germline assignment: CDR1 SGHDT and CDR2 YYEEEE. In DNA form, the CDR3 reads TGTGCCAGCAGCACGTCCCGTGGGACAGGGGTCGGAGGGCTCTTC. Amino acid sequence: CASSTSRGTGVGGLF. The full variable domain, its missing parts supplied by reference TRBV5-6 and TRBJ2-1, is DAGVTQSPTHLIKTRGQQVTLRCSPKSGHDTVSWYQQALGQGPQFIFQYYEEEERQRGNFPDRFSGHQFPNYSSELNVNALLLGDSALYLCASSTSRGTGVGGLFGPGTRLTVL.

V gene TRBV3-1 (or the pseudogene TRBV3-2) combines with J gene TRBJ1-1; D is unresolved. The V end lost 6 bases, the J end lost 0 bases, and 17 bases lay between the germline ends. Per germline, CDR1 LGHDT and CDR2 YNNKEL (reference sequence). The CDR3 consists of 16 residues. The CDR3 DNA is TGTGCCAGCAGTCAAACCCCGGGAAATTTGAACACTGAAGCTTTCTTT. This codes for CASSQTPGNLNTEAFF.

The chain is built from TRBV5-1 and TRBJ2-2, with D perhaps TRBD2 (6 bases). Per germline, CDR1 SGHRS and CDR2 YFSETQ. This CDR3 has 16 residues. V dropped 4 bases and J dropped 3 bases, with 16 bases sitting between them. CDR3: CASSLMAGRDTGELFF. Here the CDR3 DNA reads TGCGCCAGCAGCCTCATGGCGGGGCGAGACACCGGGGAGCTGTTTTTT.

V usage is TRBV3-1 (or the pseudogene TRBV3-2) and J usage is TRBJ2-7; TRBD2 is a possible D gene (6 bases). The V gene lost 4 bases and the J gene lost 6 bases, with 13 bases spanning the gap. The CDR3 loop spans 13 amino acids. The germline V gene has CDR1 LGHDT and CDR2 YNNKEL (reference sequence). The CDR3 DNA follows: TGTGCCAGCAGCCGCTACGGGGGAGGCGAGCAGTACTTC. Translating it yields CASSRYGGGEQYF.

The V and J genes are TRBV19 and TRBJ1-2, with a weak D call TRBD1 (6 bases). From germline, CDR1 is LNHDA and CDR2 SQIVND (reference sequence). The CDR3 runs to 13 residues. Trimming stripped 3 bases from V and 2 bases from J, with 7 bases between. Here the CDR3 reads CASSITGNYGYTF. The CDR3 DNA follows: TGTGCCAGTAGTATTACAGGGAACTATGGCTACACCTTC. Using reference TRBV19 and TRBJ1-2 for the parts outside the CDR3, the full variable domain is DGGITQSPKYLFRKEGQNVTLSCEQNLNHDAMYWYRQDPGQGLRLIYYSQIVNDFQKGDIAEGYSVSREKKESFPLTVTSAQKNPTAFYLCASSITGNYGYTFGSGTRLTVV.

The chain carries TRBV29-1 and TRBJ2-7, with D possibly being TRBD1 (6 bases). The CDR3 spans 15 residues. V was shortened by 3 bases and J by 2 bases, with 17 bases between the two germline ends. Germline CDR1 is SQVTM and CDR2 is ANQGSEA. CDR3 in DNA: TGCAGCGTTGAGCTCAGAGACAGGCTAGCCTACGAGCAGTACTTC. Translated, it gives CSVELRDRLAYEQYF.